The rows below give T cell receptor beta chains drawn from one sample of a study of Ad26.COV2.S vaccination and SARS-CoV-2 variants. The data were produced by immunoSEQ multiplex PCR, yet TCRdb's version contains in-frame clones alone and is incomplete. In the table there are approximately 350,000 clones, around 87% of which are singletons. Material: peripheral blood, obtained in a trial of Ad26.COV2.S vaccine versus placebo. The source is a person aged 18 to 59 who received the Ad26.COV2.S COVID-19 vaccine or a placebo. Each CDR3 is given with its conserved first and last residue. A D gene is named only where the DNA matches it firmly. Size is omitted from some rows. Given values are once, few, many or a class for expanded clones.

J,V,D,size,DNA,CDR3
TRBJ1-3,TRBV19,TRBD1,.,TGTGCCAGCAAAGGAGCCTTGACAGGGCGCGCGGCTGGAAACACCATATATTTT,CASKGALTGRAAGNTIYF
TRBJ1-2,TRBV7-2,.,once,TGTGCCAGCAGCCTAACCGGGAATACAGCTGAATATGGCTACACCTTC,CASSLTGNTAEYGYTF
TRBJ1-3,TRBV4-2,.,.,TGTGCCAGCACGTACTCTGGAAACACCATATATTTT,CASTYSGNTIYF
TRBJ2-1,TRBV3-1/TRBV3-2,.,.,TGTGCCAGCAGCCGCCCCTTGGGGGGATCCTCCTACAATGAGCAGTTCTTC,CASSRPLGGSSYNEQFF
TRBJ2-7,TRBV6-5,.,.,TGTGCCAGCAATCGGGGCTACGAGCAGTACTTC,CASNRGYEQYF
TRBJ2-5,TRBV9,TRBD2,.,TGTGCCAGCAGCGTATCCTTGACGGGGGGGCTGGAGACCCAGTACTTC,CASSVSLTGGLETQYF
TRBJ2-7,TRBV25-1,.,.,TGTGCCAGCAGAGCCAGGGGCGAGCAGTACTTC,CASRARGEQYF
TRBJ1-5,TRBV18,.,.,TGTGCCAGCTCACCAGTACAGGGCCTTCAGCCCCAGCATTTT,CASSPVQGLQPQHF
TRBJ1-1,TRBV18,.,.,TGTGCCAGCTCACCACCGACCCTACAGGGAGGAGCTGAAGCTTTCTTT,CASSPPTLQGGAEAFF
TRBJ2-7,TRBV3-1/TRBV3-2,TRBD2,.,TGTGCCAGCAGCCCTCTAGCGGGGGGGAATATCGAGCAGTACTTC,CASSPLAGGNIEQYF
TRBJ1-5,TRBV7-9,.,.,TGTGCCAGCAGCTTAGTGGGTACGGATCAGCCCCAGCATTTT,CASSLVGTDQPQHF
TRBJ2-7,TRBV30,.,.,TGTGCCTGGAGCAGAACAGGGGGGGCGGACGAGCAGTACTTC,CAWSRTGGADEQYF
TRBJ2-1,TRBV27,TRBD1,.,TGTGCCAGCAGTTCCGGGGACAGATACAATGAGCAGTTCTTC,CASSSGDRYNEQFF
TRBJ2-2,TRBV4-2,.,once,TGTGCCAGCAGACAGACAGGTGACACCGGGGAGCTGTTTTTT,CASRQTGDTGELFF
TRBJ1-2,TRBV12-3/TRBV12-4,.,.,TGTGCCAGCAGTTTGTTCTATGGCTACACCTTC,CASSLFYGYTF
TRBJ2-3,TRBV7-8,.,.,TGTGCCAGCAGCCACAGGGAAGTTCAGTATTTT,CASSHREVQYF
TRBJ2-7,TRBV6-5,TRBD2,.,TGTGCCAGCCATGTGACTAGCGGCTCCTACGAGCAGTACTTC,CASHVTSGSYEQYF
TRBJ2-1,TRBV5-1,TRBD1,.,TGCGCCAGCAGCTTGAACGGACAGGGGGTTCGGGATGAGCAGTTCTTC,CASSLNGQGVRDEQFF
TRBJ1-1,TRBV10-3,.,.,TGTGCCATCAGTGAGACAGCGAACACTGAAGCTTTCTTT,CAISETANTEAFF
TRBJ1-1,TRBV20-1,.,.,TGCAGTGCTAGAGCCGGGGGAGCTTTCTTT,CSARAGGAFF